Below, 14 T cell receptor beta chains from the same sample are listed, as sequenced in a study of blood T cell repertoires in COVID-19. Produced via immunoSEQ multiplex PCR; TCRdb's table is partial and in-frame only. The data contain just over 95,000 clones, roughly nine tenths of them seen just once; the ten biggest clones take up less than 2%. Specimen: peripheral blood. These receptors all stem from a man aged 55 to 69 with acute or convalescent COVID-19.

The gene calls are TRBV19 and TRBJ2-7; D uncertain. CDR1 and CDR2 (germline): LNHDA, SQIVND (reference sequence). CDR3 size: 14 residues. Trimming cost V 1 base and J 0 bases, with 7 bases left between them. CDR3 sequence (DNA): TGTGCCAGTAGTATAGGCCAGAACTCCTACGAGCAGTACTTC. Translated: CASSIGQNSYEQYF.

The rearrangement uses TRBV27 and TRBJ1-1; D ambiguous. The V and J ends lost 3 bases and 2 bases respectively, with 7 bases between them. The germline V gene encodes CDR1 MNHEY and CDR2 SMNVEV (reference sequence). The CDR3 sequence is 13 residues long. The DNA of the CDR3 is TGTGCCAGCAGTTTCAGCGGTAACACTGAAGCTTTCTTT. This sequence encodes CASSFSGNTEAFF.

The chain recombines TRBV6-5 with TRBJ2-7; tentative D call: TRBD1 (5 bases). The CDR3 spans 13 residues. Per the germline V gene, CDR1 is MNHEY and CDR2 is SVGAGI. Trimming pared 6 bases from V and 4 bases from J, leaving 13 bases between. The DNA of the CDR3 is TGTGCCAGCAGACATAAACAGGATTACGAGCAGTACGTC. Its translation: CASRHKQDYEQYV.

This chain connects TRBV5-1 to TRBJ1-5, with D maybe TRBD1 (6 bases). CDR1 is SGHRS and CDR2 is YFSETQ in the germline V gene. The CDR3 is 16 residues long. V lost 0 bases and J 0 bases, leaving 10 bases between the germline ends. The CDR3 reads CASSLDGRGSNQPQHF. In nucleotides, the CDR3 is TGCGCCAGCAGCTTGGACGGCAGGGGTAGCAATCAGCCCCAGCATTTT.

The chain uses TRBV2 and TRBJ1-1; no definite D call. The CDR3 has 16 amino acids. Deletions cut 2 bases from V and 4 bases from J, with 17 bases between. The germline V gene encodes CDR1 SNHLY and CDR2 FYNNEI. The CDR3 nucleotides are TGTGCCAGCAGTGAAAGCGGGCCTTCCCGGGGCACTGAAGCTTTCTTT. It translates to CASSESGPSRGTEAFF.

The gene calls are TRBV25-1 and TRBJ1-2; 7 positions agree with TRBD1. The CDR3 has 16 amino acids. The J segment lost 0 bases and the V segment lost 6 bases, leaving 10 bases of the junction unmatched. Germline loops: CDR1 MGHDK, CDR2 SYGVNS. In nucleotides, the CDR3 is TGTGCCAGCAGCTTAACCTGGGACAGCACTAACTATGGCTACACCTTC. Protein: CASSLTWDSTNYGYTF.

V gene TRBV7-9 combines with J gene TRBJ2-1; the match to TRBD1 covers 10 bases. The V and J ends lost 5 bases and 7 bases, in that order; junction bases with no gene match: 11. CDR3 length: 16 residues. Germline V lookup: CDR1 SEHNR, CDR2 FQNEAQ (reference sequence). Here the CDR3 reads CASSRNSGQGSNEQFF. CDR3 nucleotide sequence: TGTGCCAGCAGCCGAAACTCGGGACAGGGGAGTAATGAGCAGTTCTTC.

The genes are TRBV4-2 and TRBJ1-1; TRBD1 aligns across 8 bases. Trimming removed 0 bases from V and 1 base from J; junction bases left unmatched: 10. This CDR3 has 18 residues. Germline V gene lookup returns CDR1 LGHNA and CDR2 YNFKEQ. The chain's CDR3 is CASSQDPGGWESNTEAFF. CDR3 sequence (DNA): TGTGCCAGCAGCCAAGATCCAGGGGGCTGGGAGTCGAACACTGAAGCTTTCTTT.

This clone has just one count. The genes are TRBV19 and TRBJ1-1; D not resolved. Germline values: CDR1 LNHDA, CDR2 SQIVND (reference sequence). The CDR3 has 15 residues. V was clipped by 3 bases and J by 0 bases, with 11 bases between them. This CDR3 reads CASSIEYLLNTEAFF. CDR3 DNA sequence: TGTGCCAGTAGTATTGAGTACCTTTTGAACACTGAAGCTTTCTTT. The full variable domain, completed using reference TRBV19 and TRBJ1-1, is DGGITQSPKYLFRKEGQNVTLSCEQNLNHDAMYWYRQDPGQGLRLIYYSQIVNDFQKGDIAEGYSVSREKKESFPLTVTSAQKNPTAFYLCASSIEYLLNTEAFFGQGTRLTVV.

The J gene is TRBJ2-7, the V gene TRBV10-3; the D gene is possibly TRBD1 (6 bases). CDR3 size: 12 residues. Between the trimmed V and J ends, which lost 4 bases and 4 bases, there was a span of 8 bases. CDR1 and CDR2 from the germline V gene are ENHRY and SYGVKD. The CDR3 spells CAISGTDYEQYF. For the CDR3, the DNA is TGTGCCATCAGTGGGACAGATTACGAGCAGTACTTC.

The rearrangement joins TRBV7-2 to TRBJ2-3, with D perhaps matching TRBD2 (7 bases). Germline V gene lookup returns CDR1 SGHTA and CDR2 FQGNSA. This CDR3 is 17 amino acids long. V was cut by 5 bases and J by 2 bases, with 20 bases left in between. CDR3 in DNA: TGTGCCAGCAGCCCTCGGTGGGGGCGGGGGAACACAGATACGCAGTATTTT. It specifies CASSPRWGRGNTDTQYF.

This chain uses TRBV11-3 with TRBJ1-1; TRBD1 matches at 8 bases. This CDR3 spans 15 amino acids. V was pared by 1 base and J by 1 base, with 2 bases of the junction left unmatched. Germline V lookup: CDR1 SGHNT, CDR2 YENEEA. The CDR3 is CASSLGQGRNTEAFF. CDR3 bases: TGTGCCAGCAGCTTAGGACAGGGGCGGAACACTGAAGCTTTCTTT.

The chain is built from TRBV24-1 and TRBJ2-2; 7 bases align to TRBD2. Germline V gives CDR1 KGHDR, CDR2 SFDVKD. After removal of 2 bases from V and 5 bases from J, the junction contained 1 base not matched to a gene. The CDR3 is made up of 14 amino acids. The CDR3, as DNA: TGTGCCACCAGTGATTCAGCGGGGACCGGGGAGCTGTTTTTT. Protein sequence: CATSDSAGTGELFF.

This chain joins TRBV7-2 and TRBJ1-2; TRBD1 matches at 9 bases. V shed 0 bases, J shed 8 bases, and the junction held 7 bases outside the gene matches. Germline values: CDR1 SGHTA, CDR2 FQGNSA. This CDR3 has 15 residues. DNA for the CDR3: TGTGCCAGCAGCTTAGCCTCCCGGACAGGGGTCGGCTACACCTTC. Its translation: CASSLASRTGVGYTF.